These 12 T cell receptor beta chains were all obtained from the same sample, sequenced in a study of blood T cell repertoires in COVID-19. The protocol was immunoSEQ multiplex PCR, while the TCRdb copy is restricted to in-frame clones and leaves out a portion. The repertoire holds under 55,000 clones, roughly nine tenths seen once, with roughly 2.3% in the top ten. Source material: peripheral blood. These receptors came from a human donor in a cohort sampled during active COVID-19.

The chain couples TRBV28 to TRBJ1-2, with D hard to call. Germline-derived CDR1 and CDR2 are MDHEN and SYDVKM. This CDR3 has 9 residues. Trimming took 8 bases from V and 7 from J, leaving 5 bases between them. The CDR3 nucleotides are TGTGCCAGCGGAGTTGGCTACACCTTC. Translating it yields CASGVGYTF.

The V gene is TRBV6-6, the J gene TRBJ2-5, with D tentatively TRBD2 (6 bases). V was clipped by 0 bases and J by 3 bases, with 8 bases between them. CDR1 and CDR2 from the germline V gene are MNHNY and SVGAGI (reference sequence). There are 14 residues in the CDR3. The chain's CDR3 is CASSYSWGEETQYF. The DNA of the CDR3 is TGTGCCAGCAGTTACTCCTGGGGGGAAGAGACCCAGTACTTC.

CDR3 nucleotide sequence: TGTGCCAGCAGCCTGCGCAGGGGTGTCACCAGTGAGGAAAAACTGTTTTTT. It encodes CASSLRRGVTSEEKLFF. This chain joins TRBV3-1 (or the pseudogene TRBV3-2) and TRBJ1-4; D is possibly TRBD1 (6 bases). The V gene's germline CDR1 is LGHDT and CDR2 YNNKEL (reference sequence). Deletions cut 4 bases from V and 8 bases from J, with 23 bases between. CDR3 length: 17 amino acids.

The rearrangement uses TRBV11-2 and TRBJ2-3; 9 nucleotides align to TRBD2. Losses at the gene ends were 5 bases for V and 4 bases for J; bases not matched to a gene: 13. CDR3 length equals 17 residues. The germline CDR1 and CDR2 sequences are SGHAT and FQNNGV. In nucleotides, the CDR3 is TGTGCCAGCAGCACTCCGGGACTAGCCTCTTTTGCAGATACGCAGTATTTT. It codes for CASSTPGLASFADTQYF.

V and J are TRBV3-1 (or the pseudogene TRBV3-2) and TRBJ1-1; no reliable D call. The germline V gene has CDR1 LGHDT and CDR2 YNNKEL (reference sequence). The CDR3 runs to 12 residues. The V gene lost 8 bases and the J gene lost 4 bases, with 11 bases spanning the gap. This CDR3 is CASRTPGTEAFF. DNA of the CDR3: TGTGCCAGCCGCACTCCGGGCACTGAAGCTTTCTTT.

V gene TRBV19 combines with J gene TRBJ2-5, with a tentative D call TRBD1 (6 bases). The germline gives CDR1 LNHDA, CDR2 SQIVND (reference sequence). The V end lost 0 bases, the J end lost 5 bases, and 10 bases lay between the germline ends. The CDR3 spans 14 residues. Here the CDR3 DNA reads TGTGCCAGTAGTATAGAGGCAGGGGTCGAGACCCAGTACTTC. This gives the protein CASSIEAGVETQYF.

This clone was picked up one time. CDR3 residues: CARRPGLSSPLHF. The CDR3 nucleotides read TGTGCCAGAAGACCGGGACTTAGTTCACCCCTCCACTTT. The rearrangement uses TRBV2 and TRBJ1-6, with a tentative D call TRBD1 (5 bases). The CDR3 is made up of 13 amino acids. Looked up from germline, CDR1 is SNHLY and CDR2 is FYNNEI. Deletions cut 9 bases from V and 9 bases from J, with 15 bases between.

The chain uses TRBV6-6 and TRBJ1-2; D is undetermined. The length of the CDR3 is 14 residues. The V gene's germline CDR1 is MNHNY and CDR2 SVGAGI (reference sequence). V was clipped by 2 bases and J by 4 bases, with 11 bases between them. The CDR3 bases are TGTGCCAGCAGTTACAGCGGCCCCTCCTATGGCTACACCTTC. Amino acids: CASSYSGPSYGYTF.

The V gene is TRBV2, the J gene TRBJ2-5; a weak D match, TRBD2 (6 bases). Trimming took off 8 bases at V and 7 bases at J, with 14 bases between the two ends. Germline CDR1 reads SNHLY; CDR2 reads FYNNEI. The CDR3 length is 12 residues. CDR3 DNA sequence: TGTGCCAGCGTGTTGGAGGGAAGGACCCAGTACTTC. It specifies CASVLEGRTQYF.

This rearrangement joins TRBV9 to TRBJ2-1; D perhaps matches TRBD1 (6 bases). Germline assignment: CDR1 SGDLS and CDR2 YYNGEE. V lost 4 bases and J lost 8, with 19 bases in between. This CDR3 has 15 residues. CDR3 amino acids: CASSQQGSGSDEQFF. The CDR3 DNA is TGTGCCAGCAGCCAACAGGGTTCAGGCTCGGATGAGCAGTTCTTC.

This rearrangement joins TRBV5-6 to TRBJ2-3, with 7 nucleotides matching TRBD1. This CDR3 is 16 amino acids long. Germline CDR1 SGHDT, CDR2 YYEEEE. The J segment lost 2 bases and the V segment lost 1 base, leaving 7 bases of the junction unmatched. The DNA of the CDR3 is TGTGCCAGCAGCTTGCCCGGGACAGATCCCACAGATACGCAGTATTTT. As protein: CASSLPGTDPTDTQYF.

The chain links TRBV6-6 to TRBJ2-2; maybe TRBD1 (7 bases). The length of the CDR3 is 14 residues. Trimming removed 6 bases from V and 1 base from J, with 9 bases in between. The germline V gene encodes CDR1 MNHNY and CDR2 SVGAGI (reference sequence). The CDR3, as DNA: TGTGCCAGCAGGCAGGGGGGGAACACCGGGGAGCTGTTTTTT. It codes for CASRQGGNTGELFF.